The source of this TCR beta chain is a study of a mutant IDH1 vaccine in newly diagnosed glioma. Study at large: Most patients had radiochemotherapy with temozolomide before enrollment; others had one alone.

Sequenced by immunoSEQ multiplex PCR; TCRdb stores in-frame clones only, minus some. This table has around 70,000 clones, roughly 84% appearing once. As concerns this clone: Its antigen is currently unknown.

As to time point: week 35, safety follow-up. One vaccine dose held 300 ug of mutant IDH1 20-mer peptide and came with topical imiquimod. Those who donated had recent WHO grade 3 or 4 IDH1-mutant, ATRX-lost astrocytomas. The input for sequencing was PBMCs, taken from a glioma patient whose treatment included an IDH1 peptide vaccine. The source of this sequence is a man aged 18 to 30 with glioma.

The chain's CDR3 is CASSPGTFSSGNTIYF. The CDR3 DNA is TGTGCCAGCAGCCCTGGGACCTTCTCCTCTGGAAACACCATATATTTT. The chain employs TRBV5-6 and TRBJ1-3; D possibly corresponds to TRBD1 (5 bases). Trimming left V 4 bases short and J 0 bases short, with 14 bases between. The CDR3 runs to 16 residues. From germline, CDR1 is SGHDT and CDR2 YYEEEE.